Below are 19 T cell receptor beta chains sequenced from a single sample in a study of T cell responses to AZD1222 COVID-19 vaccine. Libraries were prepared by immunoSEQ multiplex PCR; TCRdb keeps only in-frame clonotypes and omits some of them. The sample has approximately 100,000 clones, 90% seen once. The material was peripheral blood, obtained on day 0 of AZD1222 vaccination. Receptors were obtained from an adult in good health.

The rearrangement uses TRBV27 and TRBJ1-4; no reliable D call. The ends were cut back, 2 bases at V and 7 bases at J, with 11 bases in the middle. CDR1 and CDR2 from the germline V gene are MNHEY and SMNVEV (reference sequence). The CDR3 is 14 amino acids. The CDR3 here is CASSLGPTPEKLFF. CDR3 nucleotide sequence: TGTGCCAGCAGTTTAGGGCCCACCCCTGAAAAACTGTTTTTT.

V and J are TRBV27 and TRBJ2-3, with D hard to call. V gave up 2 bases and J gave up 2 bases, with 5 bases separating them. This CDR3 contains 13 residues. In germline, CDR1 is MNHEY, CDR2 SMNVEV (reference sequence). CDR3 bases: TGTGCCAGCAGTTTACAATACACAGATACGCAGTATTTT. Amino acids: CASSLQYTDTQYF.

J is TRBJ1-1 and V is TRBV5-6, with 7 bases fitting TRBD1. Trimming took 4 bases from V and 5 from J; bases not matched to a gene: 2. The CDR3 covers 12 residues. Germline CDR1 and CDR2: SGHDT and YYEEEE. The CDR3 DNA is TGTGCCAGCAGCCTACAGGGGACTGAAGCTTTCTTT. Protein product: CASSLQGTEAFF.

The chain links TRBV9 to TRBJ1-3; TRBD1 aligns across 8 bases. Trimming took 3 bases from V and 4 from J; bases not matched to a gene: 6. Germline loops: CDR1 SGDLS, CDR2 YYNGEE. The CDR3 is 15 amino acids. The CDR3 protein is CASSDARGLGNTIYF. The CDR3 coding sequence is TGTGCCAGCAGCGATGCCAGGGGGCTGGGAAACACCATATATTTT.

This chain connects TRBV19 to TRBJ1-5; TRBD1 is a possible D gene (5 bases). Trimming shortened V by 4 bases and J by 5 bases, and 12 bases separated the two germline ends. Germline CDR1 and CDR2: LNHDA and SQIVND (reference sequence). This CDR3 has 14 residues. The CDR3 nucleotides read TGTGCCAGTAGTACGCGGTGGGACCATCAGCCCCAGCATTTT. Translating gives CASSTRWDHQPQHF.

The chain is built from TRBV5-1 and TRBJ2-2; no clear D. The CDR3 totals 15 residues. The V end was cut by 0 bases, the J end by 0 bases, with 6 bases between. Germline V gene sequence: CDR1 SGHRS, CDR2 YFSETQ. CDR3 sequence: CASSLDQPNTGELFF. In nucleotides, the CDR3 is TGCGCCAGCAGCTTGGATCAGCCGAACACCGGGGAGCTGTTTTTT.

This rearrangement joins TRBV14 to TRBJ1-6; TRBD1 might be the D (5 bases). CDR3 length: 14 residues. Germline lookup yields CDR1 SGHDN and CDR2 FVKESK. V lost 2 bases to trimming and J lost 10 bases, with 12 bases between them. The CDR3 nucleotides are TGTGCCAGCAGCCAAATAGCAAGGGACTCACCCCTCCACTTT. The encoded protein is CASSQIARDSPLHF.

This chain uses TRBV5-1 with TRBJ2-7; no definite D call. Trimming left V 0 bases short and J 3 bases short, with 10 bases between. This CDR3 has 14 amino acids. Germline V gene data show CDR1 as SGHRS and CDR2 as YFSETQ. The CDR3 bases are TGCGCCAGCAGCTTGGAAGGGTCGGGCTACGAGCAGTACTTC. Translated: CASSLEGSGYEQYF.

This chain uses TRBV6-6 with TRBJ2-1; 10 bases agree with TRBD1. V was clipped by 2 bases and J by 9 bases; unmatched bases: 10. CDR1 MNHNY and CDR2 SVGAGI come from the germline V gene (reference sequence). This CDR3 contains 16 residues. The CDR3 spells CASSYTPGQGNSEQFF. CDR3 bases: TGTGCCAGCAGTTACACCCCGGGACAGGGGAACAGTGAGCAGTTCTTC.

V usage is TRBV2 and J usage is TRBJ2-7; D is perhaps TRBD1 (6 bases). CDR3 length: 13 amino acids. The germline V and J ends were trimmed by 6 bases and 3 bases, with 12 bases remaining between them. Germline V CDR1 and CDR2: SNHLY, FYNNEI. CDR3 sequence (DNA): TGTGCCAGCAGCTATAACAGGGACTACGAGCAGTACTTC. Translating gives CASSYNRDYEQYF.

This clone was detected only a few times. This chain joins TRBV5-1 and TRBJ2-7, with 8 bases that match TRBD1. The CDR3 contains 14 residues. The germline gives CDR1 SGHRS, CDR2 YFSETQ. J lost 2 bases, V lost 4 bases, and 5 bases had no gene match. The CDR3, as DNA: TGCGCCAGCAGCAAGGACAGGGTTACCTACGAGCAGTACTTC. It specifies CASSKDRVTYEQYF.

The chain carries TRBV5-4 and TRBJ1-2; weak D call: TRBD1 (5 bases). V dropped 1 base and J dropped 4 bases, with 11 bases sitting between them. Germline-derived CDR1 and CDR2 are SGHNT and YYREEE (reference sequence). This CDR3 comprises 14 residues. The DNA of the CDR3 is TGTGCCAGCAGCTTGTGGGGGGTAGGCTATGGCTACACCTTC. This sequence encodes CASSLWGVGYGYTF.

This sequence joins TRBV6-5 and TRBJ1-4; D gene uncertain. Per the germline V gene, CDR1 is MNHEY and CDR2 is SVGAGI. The CDR3 is made up of 14 amino acids. The germline V and J ends were trimmed by 4 bases and 1 base, with 7 bases remaining between them. CDR3 bases: TGTGCCAGCAGTTTACAAGGAACTAATGAAAAACTGTTTTTT. It translates to CASSLQGTNEKLFF.

This rearrangement joins TRBV3-1 (or the pseudogene TRBV3-2) to TRBJ1-1; 7 bases fit TRBD1. The V gene end was trimmed by 8 bases and the J gene end by 5 bases; junction bases not matched to a gene: 5. The CDR3 loop spans 12 amino acids. The germline CDR1 and CDR2 sequences are LGHDT and YNNKEL (reference sequence). CDR3 residues: CASSQQGTEAFF. The DNA for the CDR3 is TGTGCCAGCTCCCAACAGGGGACTGAAGCTTTCTTT.

This chain joins TRBV29-1 and TRBJ2-7; 9 nucleotides line up with TRBD1. After removal of 7 bases from V and 4 bases from J, the junction contained 8 bases not matched to a gene. The CDR3 is 13 amino acids. Germline V gene sequence: CDR1 SQVTM, CDR2 ANQGSEA. CDR3 bases: TGCAGCGGTTCACAGGGGGCTGGTTACGAGCAGTACTTC. Protein product: CSGSQGAGYEQYF.

The chain uses TRBV19 and TRBJ1-5; D uncertain. The CDR3 loop spans 15 amino acids. Trimming stripped 5 bases from V and 3 bases from J, with 14 bases between. Germline V gene lookup returns CDR1 LNHDA and CDR2 SQIVND (reference sequence). CDR3 amino acids: CASSLPGIVNQPQHF. The CDR3, as DNA: TGTGCCAGTAGTCTCCCCGGGATTGTCAATCAGCCCCAGCATTTT.

This clone was seen just once. The V and J genes are TRBV6-5 and TRBJ1-5, with D hard to call. CDR1 is MNHEY and CDR2 is SVGAGI in the germline V gene. The CDR3 is 13 amino acids. With 0 bases removed from V and 7 bases from J, the gap between germline ends came to 7 bases. CDR3 sequence: CASSYSKLQPQHF. CDR3 nucleotide sequence: TGTGCCAGCAGTTACTCTAAGCTACAGCCCCAGCATTTT.

The chain uses TRBV7-9 and TRBJ1-1, with 7 bases lining up with TRBD1. V lost 5 bases, J lost 11 bases, and 5 bases stayed unmatched. CDR1 is SEHNR and CDR2 is FQNEAQ in the germline V gene (reference sequence). There are 11 residues in the CDR3. The CDR3 loop reads CASSQDRRAFF. The CDR3 coding sequence is TGTGCCAGCAGCCAGGACAGGAGGGCTTTCTTT.

The chain has TRBV7-9 and TRBJ2-7; D is ambiguous. Germline-derived CDR1 and CDR2 are SEHNR and FQNEAQ (reference sequence). V lost 1 base and J lost 1, with 2 bases in between. The CDR3 length is 12 residues. The chain's CDR3 is CASSLGSYEQYF. The CDR3, as DNA: TGTGCCAGCAGCTTAGGGTCCTACGAGCAGTACTTC.